Presented here are 30 T cell receptor beta chains from one specimen sequenced in a study of somatic mutations in cytotoxic T cells in rheumatoid arthritis. Sequencing was performed with immunoSEQ multiplex PCR; in TCRdb, only in-frame clones are kept and a portion is missing. The table lists approximately 10,000 clones, about four fifths of them singletons, with approximately 20% in the top ten. The sample comprised CD8+ T cells sorted from blood. Every receptor here comes from a woman in her forties or fifties in good health.

V and J are TRBV19 and TRBJ2-7, with D possibly being TRBD1 (5 bases). The V end was cut by 5 bases, the J end by 6 bases, with 20 bases between. The CDR3 is 15 residues long. Germline-derived CDR1 and CDR2 are LNHDA and SQIVND (reference sequence). In DNA, the CDR3 is TGTGCCAGTAGTGCCTCTAGTTGGCAGGGCCTCGAGCAGTACTTC. Its protein product is CASSASSWQGLEQYF.

This sequence joins TRBV9 and TRBJ2-3, with 11 bases lining up with TRBD2. The junction had 2 bases not matched to a gene; V was cut back by 0 bases and J by 2 bases. The CDR3 totals 16 residues. CDR1 and CDR2 from the germline V gene are SGDLS and YYNGEE. The CDR3 region is CASSVVAGGATDTQYF. In nucleotides, the CDR3 is TGTGCCAGCAGCGTAGTAGCGGGGGGGGCCACAGATACGCAGTATTTT. The full variable domain, with the rest looked up from reference TRBV9 and TRBJ2-3, is DSGVTQTPKHLITATGQRVTLRCSPRSGDLSVYWYQQSLDQGLQFLIQYYNGEERAKGNILERFSAQQFPDLHSELNLSSLELGDSALYFCASSVVAGGATDTQYFGPGTRLTVL.

V gene TRBV2 combines with J gene TRBJ2-7; 7 positions match TRBD1. CDR3 length: 15 amino acids. Losses at the gene ends were 4 bases for V and 6 bases for J; bases not matched to a gene: 12. The germline gives CDR1 SNHLY, CDR2 FYNNEI. This CDR3 reads CASSGDQGTAGEQYF. CDR3 nucleotides: TGTGCCAGCAGTGGGGACCAAGGGACAGCTGGCGAGCAGTACTTC.

The chain joins TRBV6-5 to TRBJ1-2; TRBD1 matches at 8 bases. Germline CDR1 and CDR2: MNHEY and SVGAGI. J was trimmed by 8 bases and V by 5 bases; bases with no gene match: 7. CDR3 size: 13 residues. This chain's CDR3 is CASSPQGQGGYTF. The CDR3 DNA sequence: TGTGCCAGCAGTCCCCAAGGACAGGGCGGCTACACCTTC.

The chain combines TRBV4-3 with TRBJ1-4, with TRBD1 matching over 11 bases. Trimming took 4 bases from V and 3 from J; bases not matched to a gene: 7. The CDR3 length is 17 residues. CDR1 is LGHNA, CDR2 YSLEER, per germline. CDR3 amino acids: CASSPRTGGESNEKLFF. In nucleotides, the CDR3 is TGCGCCAGCAGCCCCAGGACAGGGGGCGAGTCTAATGAAAAACTGTTTTTT.

The rearrangement links TRBV28 to TRBJ2-7; a possible D gene is TRBD2 (7 bases). V lost 6 bases and J 6 bases, leaving 18 bases between the germline ends. CDR1 is MDHEN and CDR2 is SYDVKM in the germline V gene. The CDR3 contains 14 residues. CDR3 nucleotides: TGTGCCAGCAGCTTCCTGGGGGGGGCAGGCGAGCAGTACTTC. Residues: CASSFLGGAGEQYF.

This clone was found a few times. V gene TRBV7-8 combines with J gene TRBJ2-7, with TRBD1 as a possible D gene (6 bases). Germline values: CDR1 SGHVS, CDR2 FQNEAQ. CDR3 length equals 14 residues. Trimming removed 4 bases from V and 2 bases from J, with 12 bases in between. The DNA of the CDR3 is TGTGCCAGCAGCTCCCTGGACAGCCCCTACGAGCAGTACTTC. Protein product: CASSSLDSPYEQYF.

The CDR3 protein is CASSQDRDTMNTEAFF. CDR3 DNA: TGTGCCAGCAGCCAGGACAGGGATACCATGAACACTGAAGCTTTCTTT. The chain couples TRBV5-6 to TRBJ1-1, with 8 bases aligning to TRBD1. The CDR3 is 16 residues long. Germline CDR1 and CDR2: SGHDT and YYEEEE. V dropped 4 bases and J dropped 0; count of bases not matched to a gene: 8.

The table lists this clone with a count of one. The chain has TRBV10-2 and TRBJ2-2, with D possibly being TRBD1 (6 bases). This CDR3 spans 16 amino acids. V lost 10 bases and J lost 0, with 18 bases in between. CDR1 and CDR2 from the germline V gene are WSHSY and SAAADI. The CDR3 spells CAIQLEGGPNTGELFF. CDR3 in DNA: TGCGCCATCCAACTTGAAGGGGGACCGAACACCGGGGAGCTGTTTTTT.

V gene TRBV6-5 combines with J gene TRBJ2-7; D call uncertain. V was shortened by 4 bases and J by 2 bases, with 3 bases between the two germline ends. Germline assignment: CDR1 MNHEY and CDR2 SVGAGI. This CDR3 comprises 11 residues. The CDR3 nucleotides read TGTGCCAGCAGTTCTACCTACGAGCAGTACTTC. Amino acid sequence: CASSSTYEQYF.

This clone has only a few counts. This chain joins TRBV7-9 and TRBJ1-2; 10 positions agree with TRBD1. CDR3 length: 15 residues. The germline V gene encodes CDR1 SEHNR and CDR2 FQNEAQ (reference sequence). The V segment lost 5 bases and the J segment 0 bases; nucleotides outside the gene matches: 3. The CDR3, as DNA: TGTGCCAGCAGCCGAGGGACAGGGGCTAACTATGGCTACACCTTC. It encodes CASSRGTGANYGYTF.

J is TRBJ2-7 and V is TRBV10-3; TRBD1 matches at 9 bases. Germline trimming cut 4 bases from V and 1 base from J; bases unmatched to any gene: 8. There are 16 residues in the CDR3. Germline values: CDR1 ENHRY, CDR2 SYGVKD. The CDR3 reads CAISGEGTGRSYEQYF. CDR3 coding DNA: TGTGCCATCAGTGGGGAAGGGACAGGGAGGTCCTACGAGCAGTACTTC.

This chain connects TRBV30 to TRBJ2-2; the D gene is possibly TRBD2 (6 bases). Germline loops: CDR1 GTSNPN, CDR2 SVGIG (reference sequence). Trimming stripped 5 bases from V and 6 bases from J, with 13 bases between. The CDR3 has 13 residues. This CDR3 is CAWDGGVAGELFF. The CDR3 DNA reads TGTGCCTGGGACGGGGGTGTGGCCGGGGAGCTGTTTTTT.

The J gene is TRBJ2-2, the V gene TRBV23-1, with TRBD1 matching over 8 bases. TRBV23-1 is noted as an ORF with a role that remains uncertain. This CDR3 comprises 17 residues. V shed 0 bases and J 0 bases; nucleotides not matched to a gene: 3. DNA of the CDR3: TGCGCCAGCAGTCAATCTCCACAGGGGGCGAACACCGGGGAGCTGTTTTTT. Translating it yields CASSQSPQGANTGELFF.

Judged by abundance, this clone is medium-sized (0.01 to 0.1%). J is TRBJ2-3 and V is TRBV19; D call uncertain. Trimming removed 6 bases at V and 4 bases at J, with 14 bases between. The CDR3 contains 14 residues. From germline, CDR1 is LNHDA and CDR2 SQIVND (reference sequence). The CDR3 region has the DNA TGTGCCAGTAGCCCAGGTTCATGGGCAGATACGCAGTATTTT. Amino acids: CASSPGSWADTQYF.

The count of this clone is one. The rearrangement links TRBV28 to TRBJ1-2; unclear D gene. Germline CDR1 MDHEN, CDR2 SYDVKM. The CDR3 consists of 15 residues. With 1 base removed from V and 0 bases from J, the gap between germline ends came to 9 bases. The CDR3 protein is CASSLSQSTNYGYTF. The CDR3 DNA reads TGTGCCAGCAGTTTATCACAGAGCACTAACTATGGCTACACCTTC.

The chain couples TRBV5-3 to TRBJ1-2; D is undetermined. TRBV5-3 carries the ORF label, with uncertain function. This CDR3 comprises 17 residues. V was shortened by 0 bases and J by 3 bases, with 18 bases between the two germline ends. This CDR3 reads CARSLADEGARDYGYTF. CDR3 in DNA: TGTGCCAGAAGCTTGGCCGATGAGGGAGCAAGGGACTATGGCTACACCTTC.

The chain uses TRBV11-3 and TRBJ2-3; 14 nucleotides line up with TRBD2. Germline loops: CDR1 SGHNT, CDR2 YENEEA. The V gene end was trimmed by 5 bases and the J gene end by 6 bases; junction bases not matched to a gene: 10. This CDR3 comprises 17 residues. The CDR3 DNA sequence: TGTGCCAGCAGCATCGGGACTAGCGGGAGCTCGTGGGATACGCAGTATTTT. Translation gives CASSIGTSGSSWDTQYF.

The V call is TRBV28, the J call TRBJ2-3, with D maybe TRBD2 (5 bases). This CDR3 has 13 amino acids. Germline lookup yields CDR1 MDHEN and CDR2 SYDVKM. V was trimmed by 3 bases and J by 8 bases, leaving 12 bases between them. This CDR3 is CASSLGSLGTQYF. CDR3 DNA sequence: TGTGCCAGCAGTTTGGGGAGTCTGGGTACGCAGTATTTT.

The chain uses TRBV4-3 and TRBJ2-3; 8 nucleotides agree with TRBD1. This CDR3 is built from 14 residues. The germline CDR1 and CDR2 sequences are LGHNA and YSLEER. V was clipped by 3 bases and J by 4 bases; unmatched bases: 3. CDR3 bases: TGCGCCAGCAGCCACGGACAGGGCCCAGATACGCAGTATTTT. Translating it yields CASSHGQGPDTQYF.

This clone occurred a few times. This chain uses TRBV4-3 with TRBJ2-2; TRBD2 aligns across 7 bases. There are 13 residues in the CDR3. CDR1 and CDR2 (germline): LGHNA, YSLEER. J lost 13 bases, V lost 0 bases, and 5 bases had no gene match. CDR3 nucleotide sequence: TGCGCCAGCAGCCAAGATACGAGGGAGGGGCTGTTTTTT. Translated: CASSQDTREGLFF.

V and J are TRBV7-9 and TRBJ1-4; 8 bases are shared with TRBD1. CDR3 length equals 18 residues. CDR1 and CDR2 from the germline V gene are SEHNR and FQNEAQ (reference sequence). V dropped 6 bases and J dropped 6; count of bases not matched to a gene: 18. The CDR3 sequence: CASSTLRGQGSVDEKLFF. DNA for the CDR3: TGTGCCAGCAGTACACTTAGAGGACAGGGATCGGTGGATGAAAAACTGTTTTTT.

The V call is TRBV4-1, the J call TRBJ1-1; 9 nucleotides agree with TRBD1. The germline gives CDR1 MGHRA, CDR2 YSYEKL. The CDR3 runs to 16 residues. The V and J ends lost 0 bases and 1 base, in that order; junction bases with no gene match: 3. CDR3 protein: CASSQDGQGRNTEAFF. The CDR3 DNA follows: TGCGCCAGCAGCCAAGATGGACAGGGGAGGAACACTGAAGCTTTCTTT.

The rearrangement links TRBV6-4 to TRBJ2-2; D is uncertain. Per germline, CDR1 MRHNA and CDR2 SNTAGT. CDR3 length: 13 residues. The germline V and J ends were trimmed by 2 bases and 3 bases, with 4 bases remaining between them. The DNA of the CDR3 is TGTGCCAGCAGTGACGCGGACACCGGGGAGCTGTTTTTT. This gives the protein CASSDADTGELFF.

The V gene is TRBV7-2, the J gene TRBJ2-3; 9 nucleotides match TRBD1. The length of the CDR3 is 16 residues. Germline CDR1 and CDR2: SGHTA and FQGNSA. The J segment lost 2 bases and the V segment lost 3 bases, leaving 6 bases of the junction unmatched. As DNA, the CDR3 is TGTGCCAGCAGCTTTTCCGGGACAGGGAACACAGATACGCAGTATTTT. It is translated as CASSFSGTGNTDTQYF.

The CDR3 DNA sequence: TGTGCCGTCGCGGACAGGGGTCCAGGGGAGCAGTACTTC. It codes for CAVADRGPGEQYF. V gene TRBV10-3 combines with J gene TRBJ2-7, with 9 nucleotides matching TRBD1. J lost 7 bases, V lost 11 bases, and 12 bases had no gene match. CDR1 is ENHRY, CDR2 SYGVKD, per germline. The CDR3 contains 13 residues.

The chain combines TRBV7-8 with TRBJ2-1; TRBD2 matches 12 bases. Unmatched junction bases numbered 5, after V lost 2 bases and J lost 6 bases. This CDR3 comprises 16 residues. CDR1 is SGHVS and CDR2 is FQNEAQ in the germline V gene. The DNA for the CDR3 is TGTGCCAGCAGCTTACCTCTAGCGGGGGGGTTCAATGAGCAGTTCTTC. Amino acid sequence: CASSLPLAGGFNEQFF.

The V gene is TRBV9, the J gene TRBJ2-5, with 12 bases lining up with TRBD2. The length of the CDR3 is 16 residues. The ends lost 4 bases at V and 2 bases at J; junction bases unmatched: 6. Per germline, CDR1 SGDLS and CDR2 YYNGEE. CDR3 nucleotide sequence: TGTGCCAGCAGCCCCCGGACTAGCGGGGAGCAAGAGACCCAGTACTTC. Amino acid sequence: CASSPRTSGEQETQYF.

The chain is built from TRBV2 and TRBJ2-2, with TRBD2 as a possible D gene (5 bases). This CDR3 is built from 15 residues. V lost 1 base to trimming and J lost 5 bases, with 11 bases between them. Germline V gene data show CDR1 as SNHLY and CDR2 as FYNNEI. The CDR3 DNA reads as TGTGCCAGCAGTGAAGTGGGCGGGTTGACCGGGGAGCTGTTTTTT. Amino acid sequence: CASSEVGGLTGELFF. Based on the CDR3 plus reference TRBV2 and TRBJ2-2, the full variable domain is EPEVTQTPSHQVTQMGQEVILRCVPISNHLYFYWYRQILGQKVEFLVSFYNNEISEKSEIFDDQFSVERPDGSNFTLKIRSTKLEDSAMYFCASSEVGGLTGELFFGEGSRLTVL.

The gene calls are TRBV9 and TRBJ2-2; 8 nucleotides line up with TRBD2. The V gene's germline CDR1 is SGDLS and CDR2 YYNGEE. V lost 2 bases to trimming and J lost 0 bases; unmatched junction nucleotides: 0. This CDR3 contains 15 residues. Here the CDR3 DNA reads TGTGCCAGCAGCGTTAGCGGGGCGAACACCGGGGAGCTGTTTTTT. Its protein is CASSVSGANTGELFF.